Here is one T cell receptor beta chain with its context. Its binding antigen is unknown. The input lacks base qualities; no much larger clone sits a single base away. Survey-level sequencing on the immunoSEQ platform was used to profile the TCR beta chain repertoires. On the authors' methods: Repertoire diversity was quantified as the inverse Simpson index, and CDR3 amino acid length spectratypes and V-J pairing frequencies were compared. To annotate clonotypes specific to SARS-CoV-2, CMV, influenza A and EBV, TCR beta CDR3 sequences were compared against VDJdb. TCRdb stores this immuneACCESS table with in-frame sequences only. Part of the clones is absent; in the studies checked, under half of the shortfall reflects unresolved V genes, and no reason is known for the rest. The V and J calls and clone size are taken from that table; D and trimming were inferred from the DNA. For this sample the table gives approximately 53,000 clones, of which approximately 93% were detected only once. Roughly a tenth of the sample goes to the ten largest clones.

For TCR beta sequencing, genomic DNA was taken from unsorted PBMCs, and those PBMCs had been isolated from peripheral blood. The germline V gene yields MDHEN for CDR1 and SYDVKM for CDR2. From the cysteine through the phenylalanine, the CDR3 covers 13 amino acids. Only CDR3 DNA remains: 39 bases, in frame from the first base. V lost 6 bases and J lost 9 bases; the stretch between them is 15 bases long. The data were obtained in a study (dated by TCRdb to the early 2020s). Beyond this particular receptor, the publication reports: Further investigation, including longitudinal sampling and assessment of a control group, is stated by the authors to be required.

Recombination joined TRBV28 with TRBJ2-1; confidence is insufficient to name the D gene. This receptor was obtained from a man aged 40-50 years with rheumatoid arthritis. Sequences were obtained from PBMCs. The nucleotide sequence is TGTGCCAGCAGACCCCGACAATTTTCTGAGCAGTTCTTC. This yields the protein CASRPRQFSEQFF.